Below, 20 T cell receptor beta chains from the same sample are listed, as sequenced in a study of CD4 T cells in relation to SARS-CoV-2 and coronaviruses (TCRdb year 2021). Preparation of the library involved the immunoSEQ multiplex PCR assay. Entries here come from immuneACCESS through TCRdb and include only in-frame sequences with V and J called. Some clones fail to appear in such tables; in the studies checked, an unresolved V gene covers under half of the shortfall, and the cause of the remainder is unknown. In all, the sample holds about 18,000 clones, and about 72% of those were seen once. Roughly a fifth of the sample is taken by the ten largest. CD4+ T cells from unexposed donors were collected before the COVID-19 pandemic (2011-2018). The EasySep CD4+ T cell isolation kit was used to isolate CD4+ T cells once the cultures had run for roughly 10 days. Antigens of these TCRs are unknown. The sample comprised CD4+ T cells from PBMCs, cultured in vitro. The receptors originated from a human donor in good health.

The genes are TRBV11-3 and TRBJ2-3; no firm D call. The CDR3 covers 13 residues. V lost 0 bases, J lost 5 bases, and 6 bases lay in between. The germline V gene encodes CDR1 SGHNT and CDR2 YENEEA. CDR3 nucleotides: TGTGCCAGCAGCTTAGAAACGGGAGATACGCAGTATTTT. This codes for CASSLETGDTQYF.

The CDR3 is CASSDSPDRPNEKLFF. The CDR3 DNA sequence: TGTGCCAGCAGTGACTCTCCGGACAGGCCCAATGAAAAACTGTTTTTT. The chain employs TRBV6-4 and TRBJ1-4, with 7 bases fitting TRBD1. Germline V gene data show CDR1 as MRHNA and CDR2 as SNTAGT. With 0 bases clipped from V and 5 bases from J, the junction kept 6 bases outside the gene matches. CDR3 length: 16 amino acids.

CDR3 in amino acids: CAWSTFTGNTIYF. The DNA for the CDR3 is TGTGCCTGGAGTACATTCACTGGAAACACCATATATTTT. The chain carries TRBV30 and TRBJ1-3; no clear D. The V gene's germline CDR1 is GTSNPN and CDR2 SVGIG (reference sequence). The CDR3 has 13 residues. Trimming took 2 bases from V and 2 from J, leaving 7 bases between them.

CDR3 sequence: CASSQGVELNTEAFF. The CDR3 nucleotides are TGTGCCAGCAGCCAAGGAGTCGAGTTGAACACTGAAGCTTTCTTT. V is TRBV3-1 (or the pseudogene TRBV3-2) and J is TRBJ1-1; D is unresolved. V shed 1 base and J shed 0 bases, with 9 bases lying between them. The CDR3 covers 15 residues. Germline V gene data show CDR1 as LGHDT and CDR2 as YNNKEL (reference sequence).

The J gene is TRBJ2-1, the V gene TRBV6-4, with 10 bases matching TRBD2. The CDR3 runs 15 residues. Per the germline V gene, CDR1 is MRHNA and CDR2 is SNTAGT. Germline trimming cut 6 bases from V and 5 bases from J; bases unmatched to any gene: 7. The CDR3 nucleotides are TGTGCCAGCAGCCTGTTAGCGGGAGGAAACAATGAGCAGTTCTTC. It specifies CASSLLAGGNNEQFF.

The rearrangement joins TRBV5-4 to TRBJ2-5; no definite D call. From germline, CDR1 is SGHNT and CDR2 YYREEE (reference sequence). V was pared by 3 bases and J by 5 bases, with 17 bases between. This CDR3 comprises 15 residues. CDR3 bases: TGTGCCAGCAGCTCTAAGATCGGCGCACAGGAGACCCAGTACTTC. Translating it yields CASSSKIGAQETQYF.

This clone has a handful of counts. This chain connects TRBV18 to TRBJ1-1, with no clear D. Germline V gene data show CDR1 as KGHSH and CDR2 as LQKENI. Trimming cost V 0 bases and J 1 base, with 15 bases left between them. The length of the CDR3 is 17 residues. The CDR3 region has the DNA TGTGCCAGCTCACCACCTGGGCAGCGCATAACGAACACTGAAGCTTTCTTT. Translation gives CASSPPGQRITNTEAFF.

The V call is TRBV2, the J call TRBJ2-3, with 10 bases fitting TRBD2. Germline V gene lookup returns CDR1 SNHLY and CDR2 FYNNEI. This CDR3 has 14 residues. The J segment lost 4 bases and the V segment lost 7 bases, leaving 5 bases of the junction unmatched. This CDR3 reads CASKKREGSDTQYF. CDR3 DNA sequence: TGTGCCAGCAAGAAGCGGGAGGGCTCAGATACGCAGTATTTT.

The rearrangement uses TRBV28 and TRBJ2-7; weak D call: TRBD2 (5 bases). The CDR3 is 14 amino acids. Trimming shortened V by 7 bases and J by 1 base, and 14 bases separated the two germline ends. Germline V gene data show CDR1 as MDHEN and CDR2 as SYDVKM. CDR3 sequence (DNA): TGTGCCAGCACCCCTAGCAGGCTATCCTACGAGCAGTACTTC. Protein sequence: CASTPSRLSYEQYF.

The CDR3 DNA reads as TGCGCCAGCAGCTTGACCGGGGTGAATGAAAAACTGTTTTTT. It codes for CASSLTGVNEKLFF. This rearrangement joins TRBV5-1 to TRBJ1-4; D gene ambiguous. V lost 1 base and J lost 5, with 9 bases in between. The germline V gene has CDR1 SGHRS and CDR2 YFSETQ. The CDR3 totals 14 residues. The full variable domain, in which reference TRBV5-1 and TRBJ1-4 provide the parts outside the CDR3, is KAGVTQTPRYLIKTRGQQVTLSCSPISGHRSVSWYQQTPGQGLQFLFEYFSETQRNKGNFPGRFSGRQFSNSRSEMNVSTLELGDSALYLCASSLTGVNEKLFFGSGTQLSVL.

This clone was seen a few times. The V and J genes are TRBV7-2 and TRBJ1-1, with unresolved D. V dropped 3 bases and J dropped 3 bases, with 8 bases sitting between them. This CDR3 is built from 13 residues. Germline V CDR1 and CDR2: SGHTA, FQGNSA. The CDR3 DNA sequence: TGTGCCAGCAGCTTTGGAGGATACACTGAAGCTTTCTTT. Amino acids: CASSFGGYTEAFF.

J is TRBJ2-1 and V is TRBV11-2, with D possibly being TRBD1 (6 bases). The V and J ends lost 4 bases and 0 bases respectively, with 10 bases between them. Per the germline V gene, CDR1 is SGHAT and CDR2 is FQNNGV. This CDR3 is 15 amino acids long. This CDR3 reads CASSSLQGSYNEQFF. CDR3 coding DNA: TGTGCCAGCAGCTCGTTACAGGGCTCCTACAATGAGCAGTTCTTC.

V is TRBV28 and J is TRBJ2-3, with D possibly TRBD2 on 6 matching bases. Trimming took 7 bases from V and 1 from J, leaving 15 bases between them. Germline V gives CDR1 MDHEN, CDR2 SYDVKM. The CDR3 totals 15 residues. CDR3 DNA: TGTGCCAGCAAGGGTACGGGGGTTGGCACAGATACGCAGTATTTT. Encoded protein: CASKGTGVGTDTQYF.

This chain joins TRBV30 and TRBJ1-2; D gene unclear. The CDR3 length is 13 residues. CDR1 and CDR2 (germline): GTSNPN, SVGIG (reference sequence). V was trimmed by 0 bases and J by 0 bases, leaving 5 bases between them. CDR3 DNA sequence: TGTGCCTGGAGTGTGGCTCCTAACTATGGCTACACCTTC. Translating gives CAWSVAPNYGYTF.

The rearrangement uses TRBV7-4 and TRBJ2-1; possible D gene TRBD1, 5 bases. This CDR3 is 17 amino acids long. V gave up 1 base and J gave up 4 bases, with 17 bases separating them. From germline, CDR1 is SGHVT and CDR2 SQSDAQ. For the CDR3, the DNA is TGTGCCAGCAGCTTAGAGTGGGGCGATTACGGGTACAATGAGCAGTTCTTC. Encoded protein: CASSLEWGDYGYNEQFF.

The chain employs TRBV6-5 and TRBJ2-3; possibly TRBD2 for D (6 bases). Germline loops: CDR1 MNHEY, CDR2 SVGAGI. The CDR3 has 14 residues. Trimming shortened V by 2 bases and J by 8 bases, and 14 bases separated the two germline ends. The CDR3 region has the DNA TGTGCCAGCAGTTACGGAGCGGCGGAGGGTACGCAGTATTTT. It yields the protein CASSYGAAEGTQYF.

The chain joins TRBV6-5 to TRBJ2-7; 9 bases fit TRBD1. J lost 2 bases, V lost 6 bases, and 5 bases had no gene match. Germline lookup yields CDR1 MNHEY and CDR2 SVGAGI. This CDR3 spans 14 amino acids. The CDR3 DNA reads as TGTGCCAGCAGCCCGTGGGACAGGGCCTACGAGCAGTACTTC. This sequence encodes CASSPWDRAYEQYF.

The CDR3 DNA is TGTGCCGTGGATAGGGGCAATGAGCAGTTCTTC. Translating gives CAVDRGNEQFF. The J gene is TRBJ2-1, the V gene TRBV10-3, with a weak D call TRBD1 (5 bases). Germline lookup yields CDR1 ENHRY and CDR2 SYGVKD. The CDR3 runs to 11 residues. Trimming shortened V by 11 bases and J by 6 bases, and 11 bases separated the two germline ends.

The chain combines TRBV28 with TRBJ1-2, with no clear D. Between the trimmed V and J ends, which lost 6 bases and 1 base, there was a span of 15 bases. The germline V gene encodes CDR1 MDHEN and CDR2 SYDVKM. This CDR3 contains 15 residues. The CDR3 reads CASRLAIFSNYGYTF. CDR3 in DNA: TGTGCCAGCAGACTAGCAATCTTTAGTAACTATGGCTACACCTTC.

This clone was seen more than once but under ten times. J is TRBJ2-3 and V is TRBV28; 7 bases agree with TRBD1. Trimming took 7 bases from V and 0 from J; bases not matched to a gene: 4. Germline V lookup: CDR1 MDHEN, CDR2 SYDVKM. The CDR3 has 14 residues. CDR3 DNA: TGTGCCAGCATAGGACAGGCTAGCACAGATACGCAGTATTTT. Translating it yields CASIGQASTDTQYF. Supplemented by reference TRBV28 and TRBJ2-3, the full variable domain reads DVKVTQSSRYLVKRTGEKVFLECVQDMDHENMFWYRQDPGLGLRLIYFSYDVKMKEKGDIPEGYSVSREKKERFSLILESASTNQTSMYLCASIGQASTDTQYFGPGTRLTVL.